This T cell receptor (beta chain) stems from a study of T cells in women clearing cervical HPV infection (dated by TCRdb to 2017 to 2018). Looking at the study overall: The cases were approximately 25 women with histologically confirmed HPV16-related CIN3 or worse, and 2 of these cases were invasive cancers. In the parent cohort, some 10,000 women aged 18 or older were enrolled in Guanacaste, Costa Rica, during about 1992 to 1994 and then followed for approximately 7 years. Cases and controls were matched on year of sample collection and on age within five years. Among cases, blood sampling came a median of approximately 150 days after lesion detection, with an interquartile range of 90 to 200 days. Nested within Costa Rica's Guanacaste HPV Natural History Study, an exploratory proof-of-principle case-control study compared TCR repertoires across cervical HPV16 outcomes. As quality controls, five blinded duplicates were added to each group, bringing the total to approximately 60 samples made up of around 50 participants and approximately ten replicates. Median age was about 35 years in cases versus approximately 37 in controls, and baseline characteristics did not differ significantly. The roughly 25 controls were women who cleared a single incident HPV16 infection within 12 months without developing precancer or cancer. Blood from cases was collected at the visit at which the lesion was first identified, whereas blood from controls was collected once infection was no longer detected. Since only a few of the women had HLA typing available, the possibility that HLA type was acting as a confounder could not be ruled out.

Using the immunoSEQ assay, multiplex PCR amplified TCR beta CDR3 regions from an average of around 1.2 ug of genomic DNA per sample. To correct primer bias, the assay used a complete synthetic TCR repertoire to set an amplification baseline. Amplicons were sequenced on the Illumina platform. On the authors' methods: Error correction of the sequences involved clustering with frequency ratios plus a modified nearest-neighbor algorithm, after which the sequences were analyzed in the immunoSEQ Analyzer using IMGT gene definitions. TCR richness and evenness were averaged over 20 rarefaction repeats at each rarefaction depth, excluding samples with fewer sequences than the depth. V, D and J gene relative abundances were compared between groups with Wilcoxon rank sum tests, applying FDR correction. For the blinded duplicates, the intraclass correlation was 95.6% for TCR richness and averaged 76.4% across about 70 gene segments. The table was pulled from immuneACCESS by TCRdb, which kept in-frame rearrangements only. Such tables lose some clones; where checked, under half of the loss comes from unresolved V genes, and the rest has no known cause. V and J calls and clone size are given by that table; D and trimming were obtained from the DNA. This sample's table has entries for 45,000 to 55,000 clones. The ten largest clones represent approximately 1% of the sample.

Comments on this clone: Its antigen remains undetermined. Read coverage stops 3 residues before the CDR3 terminus; the germline J gene supplies the remainder.

What the study reported, not specific to this receptor: Across sequencing depths, CIN3+ cases showed significantly higher TCR repertoire richness than controls, but evenness did not differ between the groups. TRBV6-7 relative abundance was lower in cases than in controls (around 0.11% versus 0.16%; Bonferroni P = 0.0008). By combining richness with V gene abundances, random forest classifiers separated cases from controls with an estimated AUC of about 0.86. The cross-sectional design could not show whether the associations came before the infection or were a result of it, and neither effector/memory subsets nor HPV-specific T cells were isolated. T-cell numbers per sample were unknown, so richness differences could reflect varying T-cell content rather than repertoire biology.

Every participant had a single incident cervical HPV16 infection, and women with prevalent HPV16 infections were excluded. Cervical HPV DNA was detected with MY09/MY11 PCR, and genotyping was done with dot-blot hybridization. Roughly 15 mL of heparinized blood was centrifuged, after which the buffy coat was aliquoted, frozen at -30 degrees C, and then stored at -80 degrees C. Genomic DNA was extracted from buffy coat specimens using QIAGEN kits. The V end gives up 5 bases and the J end 6 bases, leaving 6 bases in the junction not matched to a gene. Via the germline V gene (reference sequence), CDR1 is SEHNR and CDR2 FQNEAQ. The CDR3 runs 15 residues from the cysteine to the phenylalanine. The 36 bases shown cover part of the CDR3, and their frame starts at base 1.

The source material was blood buffy coat. This sequence was found in a woman between 18 and 69 years old with a cervical HPV16 infection that either progressed to CIN3+ or cleared (not recorded which). The rearrangement combines TRBV7-9 with TRBJ2-1, and 11 junctional nucleotides match TRBD2. The CDR3 DNA, read in part, is TGTGCCAGCAGCGCCCGACTAGCGGGGAGCAATGAG. Its coded protein is CASSARLAGSNE. The complete CDR3 protein is CASSARLAGSNEQFF.